The 5 T cell receptor beta chains below come from one sample, sequenced in a study of CXCR3-negative and CXCR3-positive naive CD8 T cells. Study results and caveats: Hydrophobicity was higher for TRB CDR3s found in CXCR3-positive naive cells than in CXCR3-negative naive cells.

The TRB cDNA libraries were prepared by 5' RACE with UMI labels. TCRdb re-called the 5' RACE reads and catalogs CDR3 proteins one per entry, DNA excluded. The sample table includes tens of thousands of distinct CDR3 sequences. These TCRs' antigens remain unknown. The sequencing sample was made of naive CXCR3+ CD8+ T cells from blood. Stated subset: CD45RO-CCR7+CD27+CD95- naive CD8+ T cells expressing CXCR3 (TNR3+). Receptor source: a human donor in good health. Some clones in this sample may be carry-over from other donors' samples.

The rearrangement links TRBV7-9 to TRBJ2-7; TCRdb's D call, TRBD1, is unchecked because there is no DNA. The CDR3 is 15 amino acids. CDR1 is SEHNR, CDR2 FQNEAQ, per germline (reference sequence). CDR3 residues: CASSSDRGSTGEQYF. Full variable domain (missing parts from reference TRBV7-9 and TRBJ2-7): DTGVSQNPRHKITKRGQNVTFRCDPISEHNRLYWYRQTLGQGPEFLTYFQNEAQLEKSRLLSDRFSAERPKGSFSTLEIQRTEQGDSAMYLCASSSDRGSTGEQYFGPGTRLTVT.

The V and J genes are TRBV10-1 and TRBJ2-5. The CDR3 is 14 residues long. CDR1 is WNHNN and CDR2 is SYGVQD in the germline V gene (reference sequence). CDR3 loop: CASSESVYQETQYF.

The rearrangement joins TRBV13 to TRBJ2-5; lacking DNA, the TRBD2 call made by TCRdb goes unchecked. Germline V gene lookup returns CDR1 PRHDT and CDR2 FYEKMQ (reference sequence). The CDR3 covers 17 residues. The CDR3 loop reads CASSSTSGEENQETQYF.

The chain carries TRBV25-1 and TRBJ1-2; TCRdb's D call, TRBD1, is unchecked because there is no DNA. Germline V lookup: CDR1 MGHDK, CDR2 SYGVNS. The CDR3 covers 16 residues. The CDR3 region is CASSESPDRAAGGYTF.

The V call is TRBV4-1, the J call TRBJ2-1; the D call from TCRdb, TRBD2, cannot be confirmed without DNA. Germline loops: CDR1 MGHRA, CDR2 YSYEKL. This CDR3 contains 15 residues. The CDR3 protein is CASSRSSGYYNEQFF.